Below, 29 T cell receptor beta chains from the same sample are listed, as sequenced in a study of blood T cell repertoires in COVID-19. Assay used: immunoSEQ multiplex PCR; TCRdb lists only in-frame clones, some missing. This table holds around 150,000 clones, 86% found once. Specimen: peripheral blood. All receptors derive from a man between 65 and 85 years old with acute or convalescent COVID-19.

The J gene is TRBJ1-2, the V gene TRBV28; the D is unclear. V dropped 8 bases and J dropped 0 bases, with 7 bases sitting between them. Germline loops: CDR1 MDHEN, CDR2 SYDVKM. The CDR3 extends over 12 amino acids. In DNA form, the CDR3 reads TGTGCCAGCGTCCAGACTAACTATGGCTACACCTTC. Its translation is CASVQTNYGYTF.

This clone was detected once. The chain recombines TRBV2 with TRBJ2-2, with 9 bases lining up with TRBD2. The V segment lost 7 bases and the J segment 4 bases; nucleotides outside the gene matches: 4. Germline assignment: CDR1 SNHLY and CDR2 FYNNEI. The CDR3 extends over 14 amino acids. CDR3 coding DNA: TGTGCCAGCAAGGGACTAGCAAGCACCGGGGAGCTGTTTTTT. Protein product: CASKGLASTGELFF.

This chain links TRBV9 with TRBJ1-2; 10 positions match TRBD1. V lost 4 bases to trimming and J lost 6 bases; unmatched junction nucleotides: 9. This CDR3 comprises 15 residues. The germline gives CDR1 SGDLS, CDR2 YYNGEE. The CDR3 spells CASSTVGQGNDGYTF. In nucleotides, the CDR3 is TGTGCCAGCAGCACAGTGGGACAGGGGAACGATGGCTACACCTTC.

The sample holds a few counts of this clone. This chain connects TRBV5-1 to TRBJ1-6, with TRBD1 matching 7 bases. V gave up 0 bases and J gave up 5 bases; unmatched junction bases: 5. Germline loops: CDR1 SGHRS, CDR2 YFSETQ. There are 16 residues in the CDR3. In DNA form, the CDR3 reads TGCGCCAGCAGCTTGGCCAGGACAGGAGATAATTCACCCCTCCACTTT. This encodes CASSLARTGDNSPLHF.

CDR3 residues: CASREAGGTDTQYF. CDR3 DNA: TGCGCCAGCAGAGAAGCGGGAGGCACAGATACGCAGTATTTT. V gene TRBV5-1 combines with J gene TRBJ2-3; the match to TRBD2 covers 8 bases. CDR3 size: 14 residues. CDR1 and CDR2 (germline): SGHRS, YFSETQ. V shed 5 bases and J 1 base; nucleotides not matched to a gene: 3.

The chain has TRBV7-3 and TRBJ2-1; TRBD2 might be the D (6 bases). From germline, CDR1 is SGHTA and CDR2 FQGTGA. The CDR3 runs to 13 residues. Trimming left V 1 base short and J 10 bases short, with 11 bases between. As DNA, the CDR3 is TGTGCCAGCAGCTTAAACTTTGGGAGGGAGCAGTTCTTC. Translation: CASSLNFGREQFF.

As DNA, the CDR3 is TGCGCCAGCAGCCAGAGCGGCGGGGGGCTCGAGTATGGCTACACCTTC. Its protein is CASSQSGGGLEYGYTF. The chain combines TRBV4-1 with TRBJ1-2; D is perhaps TRBD1 (6 bases). CDR1 and CDR2 (germline): MGHRA, YSYEKL. Trimming took off 3 bases at V and 5 bases at J, with 19 bases between the two ends. This CDR3 contains 16 residues.

On this clone itself: Other nucleotide sequences in the sample specify the same CDR3. The chain links TRBV5-1 to TRBJ2-1; D possibly corresponds to TRBD2 (6 bases). V was shortened by 0 bases and J by 0 bases, with 7 bases between the two germline ends. The length of the CDR3 is 15 residues. Germline CDR1 and CDR2: SGHRS and YFSETQ. CDR3 sequence: CASSLDGSSYNEQFF. The CDR3 nucleotides read TGCGCCAGCAGCTTGGACGGGAGCTCCTACAATGAGCAGTTCTTC.

The chain recombines TRBV29-1 with TRBJ2-7; D gene uncertain. The ends were cut back, 5 bases at V and 0 bases at J, with 8 bases in the middle. This CDR3 is built from 12 residues. Germline V gene lookup returns CDR1 SQVTM and CDR2 ANQGSEA. The CDR3 DNA sequence: TGCAGCGTTAGCGTTACCTCCTACGAGCAGTACTTC. Protein sequence: CSVSVTSYEQYF.

The chain uses TRBV27 and TRBJ2-7, with 11 bases lining up with TRBD1. Germline CDR1 is MNHEY and CDR2 is SMNVEV (reference sequence). V lost 5 bases, J lost 4 bases, and 7 bases stayed unmatched. The CDR3 spans 15 residues. The CDR3 loop reads CASSIGTGGWYEQYF. The CDR3 DNA reads as TGTGCCAGCAGTATCGGGACAGGGGGTTGGTACGAGCAGTACTTC.

This clone has more than one count but fewer than ten. V and J are TRBV10-2 and TRBJ2-2; the match to TRBD2 covers 7 bases. This CDR3 contains 14 residues. The germline gives CDR1 WSHSY, CDR2 SAAADI. CDR3 nucleotide sequence: TGCGCTTCAGCCCATAGCGGGCTCACCGGGGAGCTGTTTTTT. Its translation: CASAHSGLTGELFF.

This chain connects TRBV5-4 to TRBJ1-1, with D tentatively TRBD1 (5 bases). From germline, CDR1 is SGHNT and CDR2 YYREEE (reference sequence). This CDR3 is 17 amino acids long. Trimming stripped 1 base from V and 0 bases from J, with 16 bases between. The CDR3 DNA follows: TGTGCCAGCAGCTTGCCGGGAGGGGCGACGATGAACACTGAAGCTTTCTTT. It codes for CASSLPGGATMNTEAFF.

This clone was seen once. This sequence joins TRBV27 and TRBJ1-2, with a possible D match to TRBD1 (6 bases). The CDR3 has 14 residues. The V gene lost 5 bases and the J gene lost 6 bases, with 16 bases spanning the gap. CDR1 and CDR2 from the germline V gene are MNHEY and SMNVEV (reference sequence). In nucleotides, the CDR3 is TGTGCCAGCAGTGCAATCAGGGGCGGGCATGGCTACACCTTC. It codes for CASSAIRGGHGYTF.

V usage is TRBV29-1 and J usage is TRBJ1-1; 10 bases agree with TRBD1. V was pared by 7 bases and J by 5 bases, with 4 bases of the junction left unmatched. Germline lookup yields CDR1 SQVTM and CDR2 ANQGSEA. The CDR3 runs to 12 residues. The CDR3: CSAGQGLTEAFF. As DNA, the CDR3 is TGCAGCGCGGGACAGGGGCTTACTGAAGCTTTCTTT.

The chain has TRBV24-1 and TRBJ2-7; perhaps TRBD2 as D (6 bases). V was shortened by 1 base and J by 4 bases, with 7 bases between the two germline ends. Germline CDR1 is KGHDR and CDR2 is SFDVKD. The length of the CDR3 is 13 residues. The CDR3 DNA reads TGTGCCACCAGTGATTTTCGGGGGTACGAGCAGTACTTC. This codes for CATSDFRGYEQYF.

The genes are TRBV5-1 and TRBJ2-7; the D is unclear. V lost 0 bases and J 6 bases, leaving 10 bases between the germline ends. The CDR3 covers 13 residues. The germline V gene encodes CDR1 SGHRS and CDR2 YFSETQ. The CDR3 DNA reads as TGCGCCAGCAGCTTGGCCATGAGTACCGAGCAGTACTTC. As protein: CASSLAMSTEQYF.

J is TRBJ2-2 and V is TRBV7-6, with 7 bases matching TRBD1. V shed 4 bases and J 1 base; nucleotides not matched to a gene: 9. Per germline, CDR1 SGHVS and CDR2 FNYEAQ. The CDR3 contains 17 residues. The CDR3 protein is CASSSTRGGMNTGELFF. The CDR3 region has the DNA TGTGCCAGCAGCTCGACCCGAGGGGGCATGAACACCGGGGAGCTGTTTTTT.

The chain combines TRBV28 with TRBJ2-5, with TRBD1 matching over 8 bases. The ends lost 7 bases at V and 1 base at J; junction bases unmatched: 5. Germline lookup yields CDR1 MDHEN and CDR2 SYDVKM. The CDR3 runs 14 residues. CDR3 nucleotides: TGTGCCAGCAAAAGACAGGGGAGCCAAGAGACCCAGTACTTC. Translating it yields CASKRQGSQETQYF.

This clone was detected a few times. This chain joins TRBV6-5 and TRBJ2-1, with TRBD1 identical over 9 bases. The CDR3 is 14 residues long. The trim removed 6 bases at V and 1 base at J, leaving 1 base unmatched. The V gene's germline CDR1 is MNHEY and CDR2 SVGAGI. Here the CDR3 DNA reads TGTGCCAGCAGGGGGACAGGGTCCTACAATGAGCAGTTCTTC. The encoded protein is CASRGTGSYNEQFF.

This clone was seen more than once but under ten times. This sequence joins TRBV19 and TRBJ1-1, with D perhaps matching TRBD1 (5 bases). V dropped 6 bases and J dropped 4 bases, with 15 bases sitting between them. CDR1 is LNHDA, CDR2 SQIVND, per germline (reference sequence). The CDR3 is made up of 14 amino acids. CDR3 residues: CASRPSYRGTEAFF. For the CDR3, the DNA is TGTGCCAGTAGGCCCAGTTATAGGGGCACTGAAGCTTTCTTT.

V usage is TRBV5-8 and J usage is TRBJ1-5; 9 bases map to TRBD1. CDR3 length: 15 amino acids. V lost 4 bases, J lost 4 bases, and 6 bases stayed unmatched. Germline V CDR1 and CDR2: SGHTS, YDEGEE. The CDR3 sequence is CASSAGTGPNQPQHF. The CDR3 DNA sequence: TGTGCCAGCAGCGCGGGGACAGGGCCGAATCAGCCCCAGCATTTT.

The chain carries TRBV4-3 and TRBJ1-4, with D uncertain. V lost 0 bases and J 7 bases, leaving 21 bases between the germline ends. The CDR3 has 18 residues. Germline V CDR1 and CDR2: LGHNA, YSLEER. The CDR3 spells CASSQDPNYRASGEKLFF. The CDR3 nucleotides read TGCGCCAGCAGCCAAGATCCCAATTATCGTGCGTCGGGTGAAAAACTGTTTTTT.

The gene calls are TRBV4-1 and TRBJ2-1, with 7 bases identical to TRBD1. The CDR3 length is 16 residues. With V trimmed by 1 base and J by 3 bases, 6 bases remained unmatched. Germline V CDR1 and CDR2: MGHRA, YSYEKL. In DNA, the CDR3 is TGCGCCAGCAGCCAAGTACCGGGACAGATCTACAATGAGCAGTTCTTC. The encoded protein is CASSQVPGQIYNEQFF.

This chain joins TRBV6-2 or TRBV6-3 and TRBJ1-5; no firm D call. CDR1 and CDR2 (germline): MNHEY, SVGEGT. The CDR3 is 17 residues long. V was clipped by 4 bases and J by 9 bases, with 25 bases between them. In nucleotides, the CDR3 is TGTGCCAGCAGTTCCAGATCCCCGCTGAGGGCCAGGCTGCCCCAGCATTTT. Encoded protein: CASSSRSPLRARLPQHF.

The chain couples TRBV10-3 to TRBJ2-5; D ambiguous. Germline CDR1 reads ENHRY; CDR2 reads SYGVKD. V was pared by 0 bases and J by 5 bases, with 10 bases between. This CDR3 comprises 14 residues. CDR3 protein: CAISESVEAETQYF. In DNA form, the CDR3 reads TGTGCCATCAGTGAGTCGGTCGAGGCTGAGACCCAGTACTTC.

V gene TRBV11-2 combines with J gene TRBJ2-4; D is possibly TRBD2 (7 bases). The CDR3 is 15 amino acids. V was trimmed by 3 bases and J by 8 bases, leaving 17 bases between them. CDR1 and CDR2 from the germline V gene are SGHAT and FQNNGV. CDR3 in amino acids: CASSLEGGAGHIQYF. CDR3 coding DNA: TGTGCCAGCAGCTTGGAAGGGGGGGCTGGTCACATTCAGTACTTC.

The chain employs TRBV2 and TRBJ2-1; 13 nucleotides align to TRBD2. The CDR3 totals 16 residues. The germline V gene has CDR1 SNHLY and CDR2 FYNNEI. V gave up 8 bases and J gave up 4 bases; unmatched junction bases: 8. The CDR3: CASASGLAGVYNEQFF. Here the CDR3 DNA reads TGTGCCAGCGCATCCGGACTAGCGGGAGTATACAATGAGCAGTTCTTC.

V gene TRBV4-3 combines with J gene TRBJ1-6; D gene unclear. Between the trimmed V and J ends, which lost 8 bases and 8 bases, there was a span of 16 bases. This CDR3 is 14 amino acids long. Germline CDR1 and CDR2: LGHNA and YSLEER. CDR3 amino acids: CASDKEGMDSPLHF. The DNA for the CDR3 is TGCGCCAGCGATAAGGAGGGTATGGATTCACCCCTCCACTTT.

This chain connects TRBV28 to TRBJ1-6; D possibly corresponds to TRBD1 (5 bases). Germline CDR1 is MDHEN and CDR2 is SYDVKM. Between the trimmed V and J ends, which lost 6 bases and 3 bases, there was a span of 24 bases. This CDR3 is built from 19 residues. This CDR3 is CASSPTSPGLGDYNSPLHF. The CDR3 DNA follows: TGTGCCAGCAGCCCTACATCCCCGGGACTCGGCGACTATAATTCACCCCTCCACTTT.